This entry features one T cell receptor (beta chain) sequence. Its antigen is unknown. This record comes from a study of cytomegalovirus exposure and HLA in healthy donors. Findings and limits, study-wide: Presence/absence analyses treated sequencing depth as roughly uniform across donors. Usually a TCR sequence was rare, but some public TCRs were found in many donors.

The CDR3 loop spans 12 amino acids. V gave up 6 bases and J gave up 3 bases, with 7 bases separating them. Germline loops: CDR1 MDHEN, CDR2 SYDVKM. Use of 60 Vbeta and 13 Jbeta primers characterized the PCR. Profiled with immunoSEQ multiplex PCR; TCRdb holds only in-frame clones, not every one. The sample lists around 140,000 clones, approximately 86% occurring once. The gene calls are TRBV28 and TRBJ2-3; D gene uncertain. The source of this sequence is a woman aged 35 to 49 in good health and CMV-seronegative. The source material was PBMCs. CDR3 coding DNA: TGTGCCAGCAGCCCAGGAACAGATACGCAGTATTTT. It is translated as CASSPGTDTQYF. Filled out from reference TRBV28 and TRBJ2-3, the complete variable domain reads DVKVTQSSRYLVKRTGEKVFLECVQDMDHENMFWYRQDPGLGLRLIYFSYDVKMKEKGDIPEGYSVSREKKERFSLILESASTNQTSMYLCASSPGTDTQYFGPGTRLTVL.